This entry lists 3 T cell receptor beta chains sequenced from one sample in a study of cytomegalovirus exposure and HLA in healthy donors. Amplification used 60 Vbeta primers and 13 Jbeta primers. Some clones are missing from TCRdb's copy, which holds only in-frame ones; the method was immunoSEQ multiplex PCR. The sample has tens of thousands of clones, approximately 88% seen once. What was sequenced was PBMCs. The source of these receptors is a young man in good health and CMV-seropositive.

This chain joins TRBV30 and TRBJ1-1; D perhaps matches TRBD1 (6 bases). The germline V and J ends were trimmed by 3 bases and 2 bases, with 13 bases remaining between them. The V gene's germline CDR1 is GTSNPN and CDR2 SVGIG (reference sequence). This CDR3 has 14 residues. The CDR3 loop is CAWSPDSINTEAFF. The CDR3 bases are TGTGCCTGGAGCCCGGACAGTATCAACACTGAAGCTTTCTTT.

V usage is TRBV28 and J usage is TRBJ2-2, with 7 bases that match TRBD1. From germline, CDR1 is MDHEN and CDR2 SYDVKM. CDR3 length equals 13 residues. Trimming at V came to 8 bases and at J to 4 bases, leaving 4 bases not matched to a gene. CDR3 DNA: TGTGCCAGCCGACAGGGCGGCACCGGGGAGCTGTTTTTT. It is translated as CASRQGGTGELFF. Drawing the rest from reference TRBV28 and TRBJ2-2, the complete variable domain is DVKVTQSSRYLVKRTGEKVFLECVQDMDHENMFWYRQDPGLGLRLIYFSYDVKMKEKGDIPEGYSVSREKKERFSLILESASTNQTSMYLCASRQGGTGELFFGEGSRLTVL.

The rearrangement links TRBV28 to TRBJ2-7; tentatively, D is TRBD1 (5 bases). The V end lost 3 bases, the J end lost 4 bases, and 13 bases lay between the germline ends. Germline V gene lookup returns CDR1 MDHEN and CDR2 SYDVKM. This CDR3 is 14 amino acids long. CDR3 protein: CASSFPGRGYEQYF. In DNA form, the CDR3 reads TGTGCCAGCAGTTTTCCAGGAAGGGGATACGAGCAGTACTTC.